The next 29 T cell receptor beta chains were all read from a single sample in a study of cytomegalovirus exposure and HLA in healthy donors. The primer mix had 60 Vbeta and 13 Jbeta primers. Assay used: immunoSEQ multiplex PCR; TCRdb lists only in-frame clones, some missing. Among some 200,000 clones listed, about four fifths were seen once. Sample: PBMCs. Receptors originate from a woman aged 18-29 years in good health and CMV-seronegative.

The rearrangement links TRBV7-9 to TRBJ2-1, with 8 bases that match TRBD2. The V gene's germline CDR1 is SEHNR and CDR2 FQNEAQ (reference sequence). V was clipped by 2 bases and J by 0 bases; unmatched bases: 9. CDR3 size: 18 residues. Here the CDR3 reads CASSLLASGLSSYNEQFF. For the CDR3, the DNA is TGTGCCAGCAGCTTATTAGCTAGCGGGCTGAGCTCCTACAATGAGCAGTTCTTC. Variable domain in full (rest from reference TRBV7-9 and TRBJ2-1): DTGVSQNPRHKITKRGQNVTFRCDPISEHNRLYWYRQTLGQGPEFLTYFQNEAQLEKSRLLSDRFSAERPKGSFSTLEIQRTEQGDSAMYLCASSLLASGLSSYNEQFFGPGTRLTVL.

This chain connects TRBV28 to TRBJ2-3, with 7 bases fitting TRBD2. The length of the CDR3 is 17 residues. The V gene end was trimmed by 1 base and the J gene end by 2 bases; junction bases not matched to a gene: 9. From germline, CDR1 is MDHEN and CDR2 SYDVKM. The CDR3 protein is CASSLSLASGDTDTQYF. In DNA form, the CDR3 reads TGTGCCAGCAGTTTATCCCTAGCTAGCGGAGACACAGATACGCAGTATTTT. Together with reference TRBV28 and TRBJ2-3, the CDR3 gives the full variable domain: DVKVTQSSRYLVKRTGEKVFLECVQDMDHENMFWYRQDPGLGLRLIYFSYDVKMKEKGDIPEGYSVSREKKERFSLILESASTNQTSMYLCASSLSLASGDTDTQYFGPGTRLTVL.

The genes are TRBV11-2 and TRBJ2-7; D is possibly TRBD1 (5 bases). CDR3 length: 12 residues. V dropped 0 bases and J dropped 12 bases, with 12 bases sitting between them. The germline V gene encodes CDR1 SGHAT and CDR2 FQNNGV. CDR3 sequence (DNA): TGTGCCAGCAGCTTAGATCAGGCAGGGCTGTACTTC. The encoded protein is CASSLDQAGLYF.

The rearrangement links TRBV25-1 to TRBJ2-5, with D possibly matching TRBD1 (5 bases). This CDR3 is 16 amino acids long. Trimming took 0 bases from V and 5 from J, leaving 16 bases between them. Looked up from germline, CDR1 is MGHDK and CDR2 is SYGVNS. The CDR3 region has the DNA TGTGCCAGCAGTGAATACACAGGCAACCCGAGGGAGACCCAGTACTTC. Its translation is CASSEYTGNPRETQYF.

This clone showed up just a few times. V gene TRBV6-1 combines with J gene TRBJ1-3, with no clear D. This CDR3 has 15 residues. Trimming stripped 1 base from V and 5 bases from J, with 12 bases between. CDR1 is MNHNS and CDR2 is SASEGT in the germline V gene. CDR3 nucleotide sequence: TGTGCCAGCAGTGAAGGGCAGGATAGGAGAAACACCATATATTTT. It encodes CASSEGQDRRNTIYF.

This clone showed up just once. J is TRBJ2-2 and V is TRBV7-2; no clear D gene. Germline-derived CDR1 and CDR2 are SGHTA and FQGNSA. V gave up 4 bases and J gave up 6 bases, with 12 bases separating them. This CDR3 comprises 14 residues. The CDR3 region is CASSSFPSAGELFF. The CDR3 coding sequence is TGTGCCAGCAGCTCCTTCCCCTCCGCCGGGGAGCTGTTTTTT.

This chain connects TRBV11-3 to TRBJ1-1, with TRBD1 matching 8 bases. The germline gives CDR1 SGHNT, CDR2 YENEEA. The CDR3 contains 16 residues. With 0 bases clipped from V and 3 bases from J, the junction kept 6 bases outside the gene matches. The CDR3 DNA reads TGTGCCAGCAGCTTAGAACCAGGGGGCGGGTACACTGAAGCTTTCTTT. It encodes CASSLEPGGGYTEAFF.

This clone was recorded once. The gene calls are TRBV10-2 and TRBJ1-2; TRBD1 matches 9 bases. The CDR3 has 14 amino acids. Germline V gene sequence: CDR1 WSHSY, CDR2 SAAADI. The trim removed 2 bases at V and 8 bases at J, leaving 6 bases unmatched. This chain's CDR3 is CASSEVDRGAGYTF. The CDR3 DNA is TGCGCCAGCAGTGAGGTGGACAGGGGCGCAGGCTACACCTTC.

The chain recombines TRBV7-6 with TRBJ2-1; 9 nucleotides agree with TRBD1. The trim removed 5 bases at V and 6 bases at J, leaving 11 bases unmatched. The V gene's germline CDR1 is SGHVS and CDR2 FNYEAQ. The CDR3 has 16 amino acids. The CDR3 sequence is CASSPRGGTGFNEQFF. The CDR3 nucleotides read TGTGCCAGCAGCCCAAGGGGTGGGACAGGGTTCAATGAGCAGTTCTTC.

This chain links TRBV6-5 with TRBJ2-3, with 12 bases fitting TRBD2. Germline assignment: CDR1 MNHEY and CDR2 SVGAGI. The CDR3 runs to 16 residues. V was pared by 2 bases and J by 4 bases, with 4 bases of the junction left unmatched. This chain's CDR3 is CASSYLRTSGADTQYF. Here the CDR3 DNA reads TGTGCCAGCAGTTACCTGCGGACTAGCGGGGCAGATACGCAGTATTTT.

V usage is TRBV7-9 and J usage is TRBJ2-2, with D unresolved. CDR1 and CDR2 (germline): SEHNR, FQNEAQ (reference sequence). The CDR3 consists of 14 residues. The V end was cut by 4 bases, the J end by 3 bases, with 9 bases between. Here the CDR3 DNA reads TGTGCCAGCAGCTCCGTTGGAGACACCGGGGAGCTGTTTTTT. This sequence encodes CASSSVGDTGELFF.

The chain is built from TRBV9 and TRBJ2-7; D is ambiguous. Germline CDR1 and CDR2: SGDLS and YYNGEE. The V and J ends lost 4 bases and 2 bases respectively, with 13 bases between them. This CDR3 has 14 amino acids. CDR3 loop: CASSQVDTPYEQYF. CDR3 in DNA: TGTGCCAGCAGCCAAGTTGACACCCCCTACGAGCAGTACTTC.

This rearrangement joins TRBV9 to TRBJ2-3, with a possible D match to TRBD1 (6 bases). This CDR3 comprises 15 residues. Deletions cut 0 bases from V and 0 bases from J, with 8 bases between. Germline V gene sequence: CDR1 SGDLS, CDR2 YYNGEE. The CDR3 DNA reads as TGTGCCAGCAGCGTAGAGCAGGGGAGCACAGATACGCAGTATTTT. It codes for CASSVEQGSTDTQYF.

The chain joins TRBV14 to TRBJ2-6; D is unresolved. V lost 4 bases and J lost 4, with 17 bases in between. Germline V gives CDR1 SGHDN, CDR2 FVKESK. The CDR3 loop spans 17 amino acids. The CDR3 DNA follows: TGTGCCAGCAGCCCGCTAGTTAACTCCGCCGGGGCCAACGTCCTGACTTTC. It is translated as CASSPLVNSAGANVLTF.

The CDR3 nucleotides read TGCAGCGTTCACAGGGGAACCGGGGAGCTGTTTTTT. Translation gives CSVHRGTGELFF. This chain connects TRBV29-1 to TRBJ2-2; 7 nucleotides agree with TRBD1. Germline CDR1 is SQVTM and CDR2 is ANQGSEA. V lost 5 bases and J lost 5; bases outside the gene matches: 2. This CDR3 has 12 residues.

CDR3 loop: CASSPQTEVYGYTF. The CDR3 DNA is TGTGCCAGCTCACCCCAGACTGAGGTCTATGGCTACACCTTC. The chain carries TRBV18 and TRBJ1-2; D ambiguous. V shed 3 bases and J shed 4 bases, with 12 bases lying between them. The CDR3 spans 14 residues. CDR1 KGHSH and CDR2 LQKENI come from the germline V gene. The variable domain in full, with the rest retrieved from reference TRBV18 and TRBJ1-2, is NAGVMQNPRHLVRRRGQEARLRCSPMKGHSHVYWYRQLPEEGLKFMVYLQKENIIDESGMPKERFSAEFPKEGPSILRIQQVVRGDSAAYFCASSPQTEVYGYTFGSGTRLTVV.

The chain joins TRBV9 to TRBJ2-7, with D maybe TRBD2 (6 bases). There are 12 residues in the CDR3. Between the trimmed V and J ends, which lost 3 bases and 7 bases, there was a span of 11 bases. From germline, CDR1 is SGDLS and CDR2 YYNGEE. DNA for the CDR3: TGTGCCAGCAGCGGGAATGGGGGGGAGCAGTACTTC. Amino acids: CASSGNGGEQYF.

The rearrangement joins TRBV27 to TRBJ1-3; D gene uncertain. The CDR3 is 15 residues long. The V gene lost 2 bases and the J gene lost 0 bases, with 8 bases spanning the gap. Germline V gives CDR1 MNHEY, CDR2 SMNVEV (reference sequence). The CDR3 reads CASSLTALSGNTIYF. The DNA for the CDR3 is TGTGCCAGCAGTTTAACTGCCCTCTCTGGAAACACCATATATTTT.

The rearrangement uses TRBV6-1 and TRBJ2-1; 10 bases are shared with TRBD2. The CDR3 spans 15 residues. V lost 6 bases to trimming and J lost 8 bases; unmatched junction nucleotides: 10. Germline CDR1 reads MNHNS; CDR2 reads SASEGT. The CDR3 region is CASSRSSSGSYEQFF. CDR3 DNA: TGTGCCAGCAGCAGAAGTTCTAGCGGGAGCTATGAGCAGTTCTTC.

The chain carries TRBV9 and TRBJ2-1; D not resolved. The germline V gene has CDR1 SGDLS and CDR2 YYNGEE. The V gene lost 4 bases and the J gene lost 2 bases, with 16 bases spanning the gap. The CDR3 contains 16 residues. CDR3 coding DNA: TGTGCCAGCAGCCCTAGAGGCCCCCTCACCTACAATGAGCAGTTCTTC. Translation gives CASSPRGPLTYNEQFF.

The V call is TRBV4-1, the J call TRBJ2-7, with a weak D call TRBD1 (6 bases). The CDR3 has 15 residues. Germline CDR1 MGHRA, CDR2 YSYEKL. V lost 4 bases, J lost 1 base, and 14 bases lay in between. The CDR3 loop reads CASSLRDKESYEQYF. In DNA form, the CDR3 reads TGCGCCAGCAGCCTTAGGGACAAAGAATCCTACGAGCAGTACTTC.

The chain couples TRBV28 to TRBJ1-5; 10 bases map to TRBD1. Trimming at V came to 4 bases and at J to 7 bases, leaving 7 bases not matched to a gene. The CDR3 runs to 15 residues. Germline V gene sequence: CDR1 MDHEN, CDR2 SYDVKM. The CDR3 loop is CASSSPGTGAQPQHF. Here the CDR3 DNA reads TGTGCCAGCAGTTCTCCCGGGACAGGGGCACAGCCCCAGCATTTT.

The chain carries TRBV28 and TRBJ1-1; 7 bases match TRBD1. Trimming at V came to 6 bases and at J to 2 bases, leaving 12 bases not matched to a gene. Germline loops: CDR1 MDHEN, CDR2 SYDVKM. The CDR3 length is 16 residues. The CDR3: CASRVRQGTRNTEAFF. In DNA form, the CDR3 reads TGTGCCAGCAGGGTACGACAGGGCACCCGAAACACTGAAGCTTTCTTT.

The V gene is TRBV4-2, the J gene TRBJ2-1; D is perhaps TRBD2 (5 bases). This CDR3 contains 16 residues. The V and J ends lost 9 bases and 0 bases respectively, with 18 bases between them. Germline-derived CDR1 and CDR2 are LGHNA and YNFKEQ. CDR3 amino acids: CASRPFSGGSYNEQFF. The CDR3 DNA reads TGTGCCAGTAGACCTTTTAGTGGAGGCTCCTACAATGAGCAGTTCTTC.

The J gene is TRBJ2-7, the V gene TRBV4-2; D is undetermined. Trimming removed 1 base from V and 1 base from J, with 11 bases in between. Germline V gives CDR1 LGHNA, CDR2 YNFKEQ. This CDR3 spans 15 amino acids. The CDR3 nucleotides read TGTGCCAGCAGCCAAGGCTTTCGAGAATCCTACGAGCAGTACTTC. Translating gives CASSQGFRESYEQYF.

The chain recombines TRBV5-4 with TRBJ2-7; 14 positions match TRBD2. With V trimmed by 1 base and J by 5 bases, 5 bases remained unmatched. This CDR3 has 16 amino acids. Per germline, CDR1 SGHNT and CDR2 YYREEE (reference sequence). The CDR3 DNA follows: TGTGCCAGCAGCTTGTGGGGACTAGCGGGAGCCCACGAGCAGTACTTC. It translates to CASSLWGLAGAHEQYF. Drawing the rest from reference TRBV5-4 and TRBJ2-7, the complete variable domain is ETGVTQSPTHLIKTRGQQVTLRCSSQSGHNTVSWYQQALGQGPQFIFQYYREEENGRGNFPPRFSGLQFPNYSSELNVNALELDDSALYLCASSLWGLAGAHEQYFGPGTRLTVT.

The chain links TRBV28 to TRBJ2-3; a possible D gene is TRBD2 (5 bases). Germline V gene lookup returns CDR1 MDHEN and CDR2 SYDVKM. The CDR3 has 15 residues. Trimming took 3 bases from V and 4 from J, leaving 14 bases between them. The CDR3 reads CASSFGLDQSDTQYF. The CDR3 DNA sequence: TGTGCCAGCAGTTTTGGACTGGACCAGTCAGATACGCAGTATTTT.

The rearrangement uses TRBV4-1 and TRBJ1-2; D perhaps matches TRBD1 (6 bases). This CDR3 is 15 amino acids long. The ends were cut back, 0 bases at V and 7 bases at J, with 15 bases in the middle. CDR1 MGHRA and CDR2 YSYEKL come from the germline V gene. The CDR3 loop reads CASSQDQGTSGGYTF. The DNA for the CDR3 is TGCGCCAGCAGCCAAGATCAGGGGACCTCGGGTGGCTACACCTTC.

The chain recombines TRBV7-9 with TRBJ2-3; a possible D gene is TRBD2 (5 bases). Trimming removed 4 bases from V and 2 bases from J, with 19 bases in between. Germline V gene lookup returns CDR1 SEHNR and CDR2 FQNEAQ (reference sequence). This CDR3 spans 17 amino acids. The DNA for the CDR3 is TGTGCCAGCAGCTCCATAAGGAGCGGCTCACCCACAGATACGCAGTATTTT. Translated: CASSSIRSGSPTDTQYF.